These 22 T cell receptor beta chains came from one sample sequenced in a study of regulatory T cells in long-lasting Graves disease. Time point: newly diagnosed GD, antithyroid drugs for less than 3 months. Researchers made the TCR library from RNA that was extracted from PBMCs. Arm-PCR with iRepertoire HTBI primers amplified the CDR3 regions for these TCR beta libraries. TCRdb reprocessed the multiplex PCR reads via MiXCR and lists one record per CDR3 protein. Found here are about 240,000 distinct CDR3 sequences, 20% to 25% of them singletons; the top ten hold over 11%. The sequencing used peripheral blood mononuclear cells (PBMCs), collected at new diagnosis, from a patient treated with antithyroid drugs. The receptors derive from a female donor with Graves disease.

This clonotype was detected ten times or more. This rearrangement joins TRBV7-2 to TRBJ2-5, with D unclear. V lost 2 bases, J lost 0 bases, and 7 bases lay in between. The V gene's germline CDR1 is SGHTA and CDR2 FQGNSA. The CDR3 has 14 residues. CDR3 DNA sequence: TGTGCCAGCAGCTTACGGCGGTACCAAGAGACCCAGTACTTC. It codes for CASSLRRYQETQYF.

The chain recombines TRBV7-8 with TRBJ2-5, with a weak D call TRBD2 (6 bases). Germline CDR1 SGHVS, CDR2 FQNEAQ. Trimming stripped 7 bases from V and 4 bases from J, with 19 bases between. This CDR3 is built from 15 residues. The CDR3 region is CASKGWTRGVETQYF. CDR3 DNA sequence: TGTGCCAGCAAAGGGTGGACTCGCGGGGTAGAGACCCAGTACTTC.

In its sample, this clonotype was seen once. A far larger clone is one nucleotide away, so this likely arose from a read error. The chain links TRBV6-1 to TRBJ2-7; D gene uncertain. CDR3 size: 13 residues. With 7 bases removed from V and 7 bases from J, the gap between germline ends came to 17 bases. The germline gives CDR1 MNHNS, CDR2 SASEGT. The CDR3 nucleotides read TGTGCCAGCAACCAGATCTCCTACAATGAGCAGTACTTC. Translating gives CASNQISYNEQYF.

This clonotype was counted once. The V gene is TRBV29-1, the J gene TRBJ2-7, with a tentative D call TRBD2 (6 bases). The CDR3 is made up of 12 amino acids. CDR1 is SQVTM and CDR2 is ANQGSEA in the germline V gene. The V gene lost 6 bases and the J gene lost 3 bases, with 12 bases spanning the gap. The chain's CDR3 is CSVGGSGYEQYF. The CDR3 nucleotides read TGCAGCGTGGGGGGTAGCGGCTACGAGCAGTACTTC.

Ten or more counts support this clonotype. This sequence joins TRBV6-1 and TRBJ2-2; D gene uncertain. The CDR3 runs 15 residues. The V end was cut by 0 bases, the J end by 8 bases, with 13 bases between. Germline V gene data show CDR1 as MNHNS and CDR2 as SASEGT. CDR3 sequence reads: CASSEALFGVGELFF. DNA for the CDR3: TGTGCCAGCAGTGAAGCGCTTTTTGGGGTAGGGGAGCTGTTTTTT.

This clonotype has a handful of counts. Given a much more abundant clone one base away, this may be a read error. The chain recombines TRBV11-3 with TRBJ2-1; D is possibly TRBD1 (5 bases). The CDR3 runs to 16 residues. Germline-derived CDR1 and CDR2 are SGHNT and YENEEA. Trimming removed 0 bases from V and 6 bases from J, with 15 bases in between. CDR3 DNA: TGTGCCAGCAGCTTAGATGGGGCAGGCCTCGGCAATGAGCAGTTCTTC. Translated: CASSLDGAGLGNEQFF. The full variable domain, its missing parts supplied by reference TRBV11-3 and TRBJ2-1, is EAGVVQSPRYKIIEKKQPVAFWCNPISGHNTLYWYLQNLGQGPELLIRYENEEAVDDSQLPKDRFSAERLKGVDSTLKIQPAELGDSAVYLCASSLDGAGLGNEQFFGPGTRLTVL.

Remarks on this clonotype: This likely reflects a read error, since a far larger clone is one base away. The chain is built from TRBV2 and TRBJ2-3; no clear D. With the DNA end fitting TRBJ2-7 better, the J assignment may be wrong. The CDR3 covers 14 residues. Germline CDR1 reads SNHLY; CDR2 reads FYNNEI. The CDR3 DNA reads TGTGCCAGCAGTGGGCCCCTTATAGGCCCCGAGCAGTACTTC. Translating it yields CASSGPLIGPEQYF.

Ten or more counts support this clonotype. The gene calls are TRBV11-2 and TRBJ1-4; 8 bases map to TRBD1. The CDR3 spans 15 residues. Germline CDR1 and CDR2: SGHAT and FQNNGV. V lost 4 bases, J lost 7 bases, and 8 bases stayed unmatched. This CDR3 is CASSSSFDRGEKLFF. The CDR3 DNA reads TGTGCCAGCAGCTCCTCCTTCGACAGGGGTGAAAAACTGTTTTTT.

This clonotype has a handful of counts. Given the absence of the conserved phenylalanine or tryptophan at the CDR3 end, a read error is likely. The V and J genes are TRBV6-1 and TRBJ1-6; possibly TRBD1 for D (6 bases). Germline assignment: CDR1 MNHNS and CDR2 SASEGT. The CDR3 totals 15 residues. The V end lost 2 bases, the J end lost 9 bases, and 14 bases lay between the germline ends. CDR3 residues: CASSELGASGSPLHL. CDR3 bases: TGTGCCAGCAGTGAACTGGGGGCGTCTGGTTCACCCCTCCACCTT.

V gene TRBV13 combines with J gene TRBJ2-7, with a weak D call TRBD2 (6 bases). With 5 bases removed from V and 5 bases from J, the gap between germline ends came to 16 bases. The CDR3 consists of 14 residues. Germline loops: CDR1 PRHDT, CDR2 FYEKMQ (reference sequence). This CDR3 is CASSLPTSSNEQYF. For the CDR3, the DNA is TGTGCCAGCAGCCTCCCGACTAGTTCAAACGAGCAGTACTTC.

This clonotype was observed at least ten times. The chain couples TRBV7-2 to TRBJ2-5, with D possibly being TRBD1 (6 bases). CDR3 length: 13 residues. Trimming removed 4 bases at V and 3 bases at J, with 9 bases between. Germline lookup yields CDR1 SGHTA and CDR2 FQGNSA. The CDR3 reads CASSSRTEETQYF. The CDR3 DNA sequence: TGTGCCAGCAGCTCAAGGACAGAAGAGACCCAGTACTTC.

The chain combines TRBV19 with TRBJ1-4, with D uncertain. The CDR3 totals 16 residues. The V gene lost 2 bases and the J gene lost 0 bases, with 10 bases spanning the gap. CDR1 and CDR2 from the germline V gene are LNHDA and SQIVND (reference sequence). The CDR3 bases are TGTGCCAGTAGTATAATAGTGGAGACAACTAATGAAAAACTGTTTTTT. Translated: CASSIIVETTNEKLFF.

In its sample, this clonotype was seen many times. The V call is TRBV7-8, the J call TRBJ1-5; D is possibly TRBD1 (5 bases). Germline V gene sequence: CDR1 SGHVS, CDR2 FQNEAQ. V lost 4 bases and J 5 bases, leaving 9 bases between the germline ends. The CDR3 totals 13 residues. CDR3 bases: TGTGCCAGCAGCTACCGGGGGGATCAGCCCCAGCATTTT. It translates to CASSYRGDQPQHF.

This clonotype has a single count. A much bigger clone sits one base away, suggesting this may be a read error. This chain's CDR3 is CVTSEGGRGETQYF. In DNA, the CDR3 is TGTGTCACCAGTGAGGGGGGGCGCGGGGAGACCCAGTACTTC. The genes are TRBV2 and TRBJ2-5, with a possible D match to TRBD2 (7 bases). CDR3 length equals 14 residues. Germline V gene data show CDR1 as SNHLY and CDR2 as FYNNEI.

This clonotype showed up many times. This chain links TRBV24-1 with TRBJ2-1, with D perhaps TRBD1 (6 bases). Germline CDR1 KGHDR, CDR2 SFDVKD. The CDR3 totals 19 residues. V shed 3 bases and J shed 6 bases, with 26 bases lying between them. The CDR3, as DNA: TGTGCCACCAGTGATCCCTCTTCACCGGACAGACGAGGGGGCAATGAGCAGTTCTTC. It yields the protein CATSDPSSPDRRGGNEQFF.

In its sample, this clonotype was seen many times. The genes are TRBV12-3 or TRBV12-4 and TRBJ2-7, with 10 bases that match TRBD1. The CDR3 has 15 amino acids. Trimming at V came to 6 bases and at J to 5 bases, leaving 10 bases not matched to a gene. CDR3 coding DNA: TGTGCCAGCAGACCTAGGACAGGGGGTCTCGACGAGCAGTACTTC. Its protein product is CASRPRTGGLDEQYF.

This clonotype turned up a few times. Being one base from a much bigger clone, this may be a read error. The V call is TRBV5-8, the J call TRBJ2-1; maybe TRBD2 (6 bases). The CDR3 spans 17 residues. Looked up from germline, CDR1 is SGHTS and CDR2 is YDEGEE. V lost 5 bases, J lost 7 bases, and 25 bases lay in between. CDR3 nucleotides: TGTGCCAGCAGTCATTCCTTCGGGACTCCAAAGGGGAATGAGCAGTTCTTC. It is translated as CASSHSFGTPKGNEQFF.

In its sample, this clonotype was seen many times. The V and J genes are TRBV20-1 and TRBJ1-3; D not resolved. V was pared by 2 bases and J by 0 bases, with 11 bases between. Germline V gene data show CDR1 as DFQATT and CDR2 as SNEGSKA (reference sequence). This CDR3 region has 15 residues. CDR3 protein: CSARLGGSSGNTIYF. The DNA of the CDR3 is TGCAGTGCTAGACTCGGTGGAAGCTCTGGAAACACCATATATTTT.

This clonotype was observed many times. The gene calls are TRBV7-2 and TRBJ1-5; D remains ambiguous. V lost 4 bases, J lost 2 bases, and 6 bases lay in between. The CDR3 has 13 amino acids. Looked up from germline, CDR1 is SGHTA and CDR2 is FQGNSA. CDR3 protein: CASSWRGNQPQHF. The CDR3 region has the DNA TGTGCCAGCAGCTGGCGGGGCAATCAGCCCCAGCATTTT.

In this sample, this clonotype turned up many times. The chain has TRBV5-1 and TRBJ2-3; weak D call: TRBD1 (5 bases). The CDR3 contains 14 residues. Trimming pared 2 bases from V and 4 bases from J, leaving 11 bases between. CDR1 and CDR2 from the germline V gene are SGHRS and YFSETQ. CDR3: CASSFQGRADTQYF. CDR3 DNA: TGCGCCAGCAGCTTCCAGGGAAGGGCAGATACGCAGTATTTT.

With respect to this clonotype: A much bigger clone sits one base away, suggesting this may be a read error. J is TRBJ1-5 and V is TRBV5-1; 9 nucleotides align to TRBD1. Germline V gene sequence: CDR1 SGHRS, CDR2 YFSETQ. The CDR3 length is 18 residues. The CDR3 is CASSLLDRGEYGNQPQHF. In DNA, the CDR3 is TGTGCCAGCAGCCTGTTGGACAGGGGAGAGTATGGCAATCAGCCCCAGCATTTT.

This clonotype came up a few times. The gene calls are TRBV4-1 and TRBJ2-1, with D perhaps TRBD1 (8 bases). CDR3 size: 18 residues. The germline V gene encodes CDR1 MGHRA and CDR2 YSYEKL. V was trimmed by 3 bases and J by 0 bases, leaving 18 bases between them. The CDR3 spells CASSHRGLAERSYNEQFF. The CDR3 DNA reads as TGCGCCAGCAGCCACAGGGGGCTAGCGGAGCGCTCCTACAATGAGCAGTTCTTC.